This TCR beta chain was captured by sequencing in a study of blood T cell repertoires in COVID-19. Study background: From the United States, Italy and Spain came samples of acute and convalescent COVID-19. T cells, B-cell-depleted T cells, or PBMCs supplied cDNA or gDNA.

Authors' analysis steps: Estimation of nucleated cell counts was performed using reference gene primer amplification. Assay: immunoSEQ multiplex PCR; the TCRdb copy retains only in-frame clones and omits some. The V and J calls and the clone size are those of that table, but D and trimming were determined from the DNA. The sample consists of some 100,000 clones, just under 80% of them appearing once. This clone occurred once. The receptor was derived from a woman in her 70s with acute or convalescent COVID-19. Sequenced material: peripheral blood.

Here the CDR3 reads CASSQVNRDNSPLHF. The CDR3, as DNA: TGTGCCAGCAGCCAAGTAAACAGGGATAATTCACCCCTCCACTTT. This chain joins TRBV3-1 (or the pseudogene TRBV3-2) and TRBJ1-6; weak D call: TRBD1 (6 bases). Per germline, CDR1 LGHDT and CDR2 YNNKEL (reference sequence). V was trimmed by 1 base and J by 5 bases, leaving 9 bases between them. This CDR3 spans 15 amino acids.